This T cell receptor beta chain was found in a study of Ad26.COV2.S vaccination and SARS-CoV-2 variants. Whole-study findings and limits: Vaccine recipients showed a spike-specific TCR breadth that was higher than in placebo recipients.

In regard to this clone: The antigen remains unidentified.

Profiling relied on immunoSEQ multiplex PCR, and the TCRdb table lists in-frame clones only, not all of them. Of 300,000 to 350,000 clones in the sample, 85% to 90% were seen once. Treatment meaning: 15 to 20 received Ad26.COV2.S at low or high dose, single or two shots; 5 received placebo; per-sample allocation not given. Sampling took place 63 days after the first vaccine or placebo injection. Trimming took 0 bases from V and 0 from J, leaving 11 bases between them. CDR1 and CDR2 (germline): SGHDN, FVKESK. The CDR3 is 16 amino acids. The sequenced sample was peripheral blood, obtained in a trial of Ad26.COV2.S vaccine versus placebo. The rearrangement joins TRBV14 to TRBJ1-1; D ambiguous. The origin of this receptor is a person aged 18-65 years who received the Ad26.COV2.S COVID-19 vaccine or a placebo. The CDR3 coding sequence is TGTGCCAGCAGCCAAGATCTCGGATTTATGAACACTGAAGCTTTCTTT. This translates into CASSQDLGFMNTEAFF.